This TCR beta chain stems from a study of T cell repertoires in ileal Crohn's disease. Study context: All patients had surgery for stricturing (61%) or penetrating (around 40%) disease. General observations from the study: Endoscopic recurrence occurred in every patient whose clonality exceeded 26.8%.

Only in-frame clones appear in the TCRdb table, and some are missing; sequencing was by immunoSEQ multiplex PCR. The sample carries approximately 8,000 clones, more than 80% recorded once. V was pared by 2 bases and J by 1 base, with 8 bases between. The germline V gene has CDR1 GTSNPN and CDR2 SVGIG (reference sequence). The CDR3 is made up of 13 amino acids. A word on this clone: What it binds is unknown.

Eligibility required adulthood, ileal or ileocolonic Crohn's disease and indicated ileocolonic resection. The chain employs TRBV30 and TRBJ1-1; a possible D gene is TRBD1 (5 bases). This TCR derives from an adult with Crohn's disease. Sequencing was carried out using ileal tissue. CDR3 DNA sequence: TGTGCCTGGAGTCGACAGAGGAACACTGAAGCTTTCTTT. Translation gives CAWSRQRNTEAFF.